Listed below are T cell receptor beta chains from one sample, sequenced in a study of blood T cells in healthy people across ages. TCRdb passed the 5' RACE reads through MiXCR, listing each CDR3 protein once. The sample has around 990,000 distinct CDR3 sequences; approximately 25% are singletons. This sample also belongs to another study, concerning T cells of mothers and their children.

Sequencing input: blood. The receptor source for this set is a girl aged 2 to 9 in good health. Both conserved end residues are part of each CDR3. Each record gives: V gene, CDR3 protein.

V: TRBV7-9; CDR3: CASSRGGLEETQYF
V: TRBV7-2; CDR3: CASSFSVAAGGPNEQFF
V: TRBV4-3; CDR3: CASSQVEQGPYEQYF
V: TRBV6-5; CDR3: CASSQRQGAIYTF
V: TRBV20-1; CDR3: CSVWWNTEAFF
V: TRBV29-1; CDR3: CSVDEGDHYGYTF
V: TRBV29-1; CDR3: CSPKEGGADNEQFF
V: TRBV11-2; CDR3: CASSLRPSAQETQYF
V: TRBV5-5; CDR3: CASSLQVDSYEQYF
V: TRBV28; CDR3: CASSLGFRETNYEQYF
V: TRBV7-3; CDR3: CASSPGSGGGTDTQYF
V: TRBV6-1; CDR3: CASSEFVTRPKFSEQFF
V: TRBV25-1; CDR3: CASSEMGAEADTQYF
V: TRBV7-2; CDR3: CVSSENLNTEAFF
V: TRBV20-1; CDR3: CSAREGLAVYNEQFF
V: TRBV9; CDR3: CASSVAPQGAYGYTF